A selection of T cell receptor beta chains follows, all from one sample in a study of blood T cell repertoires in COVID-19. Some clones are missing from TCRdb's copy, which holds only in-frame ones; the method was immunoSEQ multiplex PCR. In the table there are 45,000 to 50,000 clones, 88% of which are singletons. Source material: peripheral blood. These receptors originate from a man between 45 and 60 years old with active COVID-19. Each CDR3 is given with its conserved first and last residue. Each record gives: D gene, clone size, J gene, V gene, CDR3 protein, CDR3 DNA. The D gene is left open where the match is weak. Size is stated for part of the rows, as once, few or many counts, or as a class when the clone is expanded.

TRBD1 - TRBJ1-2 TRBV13 CASSPGQGDYGYTF TGTGCCAGCAGTCCGGGACAGGGGGACTATGGCTACACCTTC
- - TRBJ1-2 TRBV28 CASSLRVGGNGYTF TGTGCCAGCAGCCTCCGGGTGGGGGGGAATGGCTACACCTTC
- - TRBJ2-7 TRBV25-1 CASSEGGGSNEQYF TGTGCCAGCAGTGAAGGGGGCGGGAGCAACGAGCAGTACTTC
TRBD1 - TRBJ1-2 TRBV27 CASRKGQAYGYTF TGTGCCAGCAGGAAAGGACAGGCCTATGGCTACACCTTC
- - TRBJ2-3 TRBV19 CASSPRQRTDTQYF TGTGCCAGTAGTCCCCGACAGCGCACAGATACGCAGTATTTT
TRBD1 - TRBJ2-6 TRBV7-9 CASSDRGPSGANVLTF TGTGCCAGCTCGGACAGGGGCCCATCTGGGGCCAACGTCCTGACTTTC
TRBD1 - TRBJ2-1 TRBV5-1 CASSPGQGVYNEQFF TGCGCCAGCAGCCCGGGACAGGGGGTTTACAATGAGCAGTTCTTC
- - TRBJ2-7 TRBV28 CASTGVSSYEQYF TGTGCCAGCACGGGGGTAAGCTCCTACGAGCAGTACTTC
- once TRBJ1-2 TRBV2 CASRQQGAGYTF TGTGCCAGCAGACAACAGGGTGCTGGCTACACCTTC
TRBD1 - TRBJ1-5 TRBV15 CATSRAGTATLAF TGTGCCACCAGCAGGGCCGGGACAGCCACTTTGGCCTTT
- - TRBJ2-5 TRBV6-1 CASSEQETQYF TGTGCCAGCAGTGAACAGGAGACCCAGTACTTC
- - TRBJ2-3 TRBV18 CASSPANRVTGTDTQYF TGTGCCAGCTCACCCGCAAACAGGGTCACGGGCACAGATACGCAGTATTTT
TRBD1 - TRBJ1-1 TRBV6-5 CASSPQGWATEAFF TGTGCCAGCAGTCCACAGGGGTGGGCCACTGAAGCTTTCTTT
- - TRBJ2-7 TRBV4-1 CASSQDAGSYEQYF TGCGCCAGCAGCCAAGATGCCGGTTCCTACGAGCAGTACTTC
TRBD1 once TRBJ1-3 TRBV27 CASSFEDRGLASGNTIYF TGTGCCAGCAGTTTTGAGGACAGGGGGCTTGCCTCTGGAAACACCATATATTTT
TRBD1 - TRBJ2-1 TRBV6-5 CASRRQGYNEQFF TGTGCCAGCAGAAGACAGGGCTACAATGAGCAGTTCTTC
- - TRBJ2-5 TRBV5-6 CASSLAVLVETQYF TGTGCCAGCAGCTTGGCCGTACTAGTGGAGACCCAGTACTTC
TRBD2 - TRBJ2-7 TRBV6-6 CASGRGATYEQYF TGTGCCAGCGGGCGGGGGGCCACCTACGAGCAGTACTTC
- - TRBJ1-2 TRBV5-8 CASSLGQLYGYTF TGTGCCAGCAGCTTGGGACAGCTCTATGGCTACACCTTC
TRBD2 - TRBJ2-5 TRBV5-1 CASSLFSGREYQETQYF TGCGCCAGCAGCTTGTTTAGCGGGAGAGAGTACCAAGAGACCCAGTACTTC
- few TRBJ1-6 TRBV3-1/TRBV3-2 CASSQAGLFNSPLHF TGTGCCAGCAGCCAAGCAGGTCTCTTTAATTCACCCCTCCACTTT
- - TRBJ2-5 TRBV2 CASSEAWGPQETQYF TGTGCCAGCAGTGAAGCTTGGGGGCCCCAAGAGACCCAGTACTTC
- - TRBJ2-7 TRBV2 CASRDWHSYEQYF TGTGCCAGCAGGGACTGGCATTCCTACGAGCAGTACTTC
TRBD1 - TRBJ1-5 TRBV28 CASSSNRTGGWGQPQHF TGTGCCAGCAGTTCGAACCGGACAGGGGGCTGGGGTCAGCCCCAGCATTTT
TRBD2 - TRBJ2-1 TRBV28 CASSLSGRNTEQFF TGTGCCAGCAGTTTGAGCGGGAGGAATACTGAGCAGTTCTTC
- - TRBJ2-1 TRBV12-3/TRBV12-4 CASSFGQYNEQFF TGTGCCAGCAGTTTTGGGCAGTACAATGAGCAGTTCTTC
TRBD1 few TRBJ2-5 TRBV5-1 CASSWNAGQGETQYF TGCGCCAGCAGCTGGAACGCCGGACAGGGTGAGACCCAGTACTTC
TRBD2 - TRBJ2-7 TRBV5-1 CASSLAGLAGVEQYF TGCGCCAGCAGCCTAGCGGGACTAGCGGGAGTTGAGCAGTACTTC
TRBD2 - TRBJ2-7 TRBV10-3 CAISETGTSGGYEQYF TGTGCCATCAGTGAGACCGGGACTAGCGGGGGATACGAGCAGTACTTC
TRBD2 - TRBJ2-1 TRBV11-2 CASSFLSGGLNEQFF TGTGCCAGCAGCTTCTTATCGGGGGGGCTCAATGAGCAGTTCTTC
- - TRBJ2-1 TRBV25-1 CASSEYHSTRNEQFF TGTGCCAGCAGTGAATACCACTCGACCAGGAATGAGCAGTTCTTC
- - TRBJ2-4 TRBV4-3 CASSQVTTRGKNIQYF TGCGCCAGCAGCCAAGTTACGACTAGGGGCAAAAACATTCAGTACTTC
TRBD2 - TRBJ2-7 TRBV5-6 CASSSLAGPSYEQYF TGTGCCAGCAGCTCCCTAGCGGGGCCCTCCTACGAGCAGTACTTC
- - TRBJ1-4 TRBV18 CASSPTGQPSTNEKLFF TGTGCCAGCTCACCAACAGGACAGCCTTCAACTAATGAAAAACTGTTTTTT
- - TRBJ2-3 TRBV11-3 CASSLDSLTDTQYF TGTGCCAGCAGCTTAGACTCACTAACAGATACGCAGTATTTT
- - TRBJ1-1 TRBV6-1 CASSEAGQATEAFF TGTGCCAGCAGTGAGGCAGGGCAGGCCACTGAAGCTTTCTTT
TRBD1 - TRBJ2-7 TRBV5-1 CASRGFDRGFDSYEQYF TGCGCCAGCAGGGGCTTCGACAGGGGTTTTGACTCCTACGAGCAGTACTTC
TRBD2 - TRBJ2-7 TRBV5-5 CASSRGTSGPYEQYF TGTGCCAGCAGCCGAGGGACTAGCGGGCCCTACGAGCAGTACTTC
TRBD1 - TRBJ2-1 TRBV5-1 CASSPWDSHNEQFF TGCGCCAGCAGCCCATGGGACAGCCACAATGAGCAGTTCTTC
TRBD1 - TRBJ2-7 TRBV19 CASSGTGAYEQYF TGTGCCAGTAGCGGGACAGGAGCCTACGAGCAGTACTTC
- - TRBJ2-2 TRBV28 CASQPGIFAGELFF TGTGCCAGCCAACCAGGGATTTTCGCCGGGGAGCTGTTTTTT
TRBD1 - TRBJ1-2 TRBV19 CASSRDSYGYTF TGTGCCAGTAGTAGGGACAGCTATGGCTACACCTTC
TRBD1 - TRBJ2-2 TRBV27 CASSSRGPDTGELFF TGTGCCAGCAGTTCCAGGGGGCCGGACACCGGGGAGCTGTTTTTT
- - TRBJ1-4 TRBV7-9 CASSPPDRGLFF TGTGCCAGCAGCCCGCCAGACCGGGGGCTGTTTTTT
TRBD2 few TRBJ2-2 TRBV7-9 CASSKGLAQIGSGELFF TGTGCCAGCAGCAAAGGACTAGCCCAAATTGGGTCCGGGGAGCTGTTTTTT
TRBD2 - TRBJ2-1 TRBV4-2 CASSQETLAGRGGEQFF TGTGCCAGCAGCCAAGAGACGCTAGCGGGACGGGGGGGTGAGCAGTTCTTC
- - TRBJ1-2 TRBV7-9 CASSLSRDTVDGYTF TGTGCCAGCAGTTTAAGCCGGGACACGGTAGATGGCTACACCTTC
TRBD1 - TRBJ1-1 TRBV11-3 CASRKTGTENTEAFF TGTGCCAGCAGAAAGACCGGGACAGAGAACACTGAAGCTTTCTTT
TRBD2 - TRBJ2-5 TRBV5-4 CASSATSGGARETQYF TGTGCCAGCAGCGCAACTAGCGGGGGGGCCCGGGAGACCCAGTACTTC
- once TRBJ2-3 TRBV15 CATSRDRASTDTQYF TGTGCCACCAGCAGAGATAGAGCTAGCACAGATACGCAGTATTTT
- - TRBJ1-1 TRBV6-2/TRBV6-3 CASSSAGVGTEAFF TGTGCCAGCAGCTCGGCAGGGGTCGGCACTGAAGCTTTCTTT
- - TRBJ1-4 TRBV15 CATSRGGTGNEKLFF TGTGCCACCAGCAGAGGGGGCACCGGTAATGAAAAACTGTTTTTT
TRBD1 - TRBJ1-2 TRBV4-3 CASSQDIDRGTYGYTF TGCGCCAGCAGCCAAGATATCGACAGGGGAACATATGGCTACACCTTC
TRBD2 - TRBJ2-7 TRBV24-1 CATSASGGYEQYF TGTGCCACCAGTGCCAGCGGGGGCTACGAGCAGTACTTC
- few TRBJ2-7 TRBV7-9 CASSFSTGIYEQYF TGTGCCAGCAGCTTCTCCACAGGGATCTACGAGCAGTACTTC